These 20 T cell receptor beta chains share one sample of origin, sequenced in a study of metastatic and nonmetastatic thyroid tumors. Before thyroid surgery, none of the patients had received any treatment. TCRdb re-clonotyped the PCR reads through MiXCR. The data hold about 40,000 clones, with roughly 16% observed a single time. The specimen was blood. The source of these receptors is a female donor with papillary thyroid cancer or a benign thyroid nodule (not recorded which). Some clones in this sample may be carry-over from other donors' samples.

This clone was counted at least ten times. The chain recombines TRBV6-6 with TRBJ1-1; the D is unclear. The CDR3 extends over 20 amino acids. Trimming cost V 1 base and J 4 bases, with 28 bases left between them. The germline CDR1 and CDR2 sequences are MNHNY and SVGAGI (reference sequence). DNA of the CDR3: TGTGCCAGCAGTTACTATTTGATCGTGGCCCAGGAACGGGTGGGCACTGAAGCTTTCTTT. Encoded protein: CASSYYLIVAQERVGTEAFF.

On this clone itself: As the CDR3 is not closed by the conserved phenylalanine or tryptophan, this likely results from a read error. V and J are TRBV29-1 and TRBJ2-7, with a possible D match to TRBD2 (6 bases). The CDR3 covers 11 residues. Germline V lookup: CDR1 SQVTM, CDR2 ANQGSEA. Between the trimmed V and J ends, which lost 5 bases and 7 bases, there was a span of 12 bases. CDR3 sequence: CSVSGGGEQYL. Here the CDR3 DNA reads TGCAGCGTTTCCGGTGGGGGGGAGCAGTACCTC.

The gene calls are TRBV20-1 and TRBJ1-6; D gene ambiguous. The ends were cut back, 0 bases at V and 0 bases at J, with 12 bases in the middle. The germline gives CDR1 DFQATT, CDR2 SNEGSKA (reference sequence). This CDR3 spans 17 amino acids. Here the CDR3 DNA reads TGCAGTGCTAGAGAAGGGTGGCTAAGCTCCTATAATTCACCCCTCCACTTT. As protein: CSAREGWLSSYNSPLHF.

This clone has only a few counts. No DNA is shown, since the ends of the CDR3 on it are uncertain; the CDR3 is the one TCRdb lists. This sequence joins TRBV28 and TRBJ1-3; the table's D call TRBD1 went unverified against the DNA. Germline V gene lookup returns CDR1 MDHEN and CDR2 SYDVKM. The CDR3 spans 15 residues, counting both ends. CDR3 residues: CASKVGTGAGNTVYF.

In this sample, this clone is medium-sized (0.01 to 0.1%). The chain uses TRBV28 and TRBJ2-7, with TRBD1 identical over 7 bases. V lost 10 bases, J lost 6 bases, and 12 bases stayed unmatched. The CDR3 sequence is 13 residues long. Germline V CDR1 and CDR2: MDHEN, SYDVKM. The CDR3 is CAISKTGIGEQYF. The CDR3 DNA follows: TGTGCCATCTCGAAGACAGGGATCGGCGAGCAGTACTTC.

This clone showed up many times. V gene TRBV20-1 combines with J gene TRBJ2-7; no clear D. This CDR3 contains 13 residues. Trimming left V 1 base short and J 2 bases short, with 9 bases between. In germline, CDR1 is DFQATT, CDR2 SNEGSKA (reference sequence). In DNA form, the CDR3 reads TGCAGTGCTAGAGGCTACAGCACCTACGAGCAGTACTTC. Amino acid sequence: CSARGYSTYEQYF.

This clone was observed many times. The chain combines TRBV18 with TRBJ2-1; 8 bases are a match to TRBD1. The germline gives CDR1 KGHSH, CDR2 LQKENI. V was clipped by 3 bases and J by 7 bases; unmatched bases: 5. The CDR3 spans 14 residues. CDR3 nucleotide sequence: TGTGCCAGCTCACCGAGACAGGGGAGGAATGAGCAGTTCTTC. This codes for CASSPRQGRNEQFF. Looking up the rest from reference TRBV18 and TRBJ2-1 gives the full variable domain: NAGVMQNPRHLVRRRGQEARLRCSPMKGHSHVYWYRQLPEEGLKFMVYLQKENIIDESGMPKERFSAEFPKEGPSILRIQQVVRGDSAAYFCASSPRQGRNEQFFGPGTRLTVL.

This clone has at least ten counts. V is TRBV29-1 and J is TRBJ2-5, with D perhaps matching TRBD2 (6 bases). Trimming took off 3 bases at V and 5 bases at J, with 19 bases between the two ends. From germline, CDR1 is SQVTM and CDR2 ANQGSEA. The CDR3 extends over 15 amino acids. The CDR3 sequence is CSVEWRGFLQETQYF. The CDR3 bases are TGCAGCGTTGAGTGGAGGGGATTTTTGCAGGAGACCCAGTACTTC. Filled out from reference TRBV29-1 and TRBJ2-5, the complete variable domain reads SAVISQKPSRDICQRGTSLTIQCQVDSQVTMMFWYRQQPGQSLTLIATANQGSEATYESGFVIDKFPISRPNLTFSTLTVSNMSPEDSSIYLCSVEWRGFLQETQYFGPGTRLLVL.

As concerns this clone: This may be a read error, as it is one base from a much larger clone. The rearrangement links TRBV5-1 to TRBJ2-3; 8 nucleotides line up with TRBD2. Germline V gene lookup returns CDR1 SGHRS and CDR2 YFSETQ. This CDR3 region has 16 residues. CDR3 DNA: TGCGCCAGCAGATTGGATGGGACTAGTTCAACAGATACGCAGTATTTT. Translated, it gives CASRLDGTSSTDTQYF.

The V call is TRBV28, the J call TRBJ2-7; D remains ambiguous. Trimming stripped 6 bases from V and 4 bases from J, with 16 bases between. This CDR3 has 14 amino acids. Looked up from germline, CDR1 is MDHEN and CDR2 is SYDVKM. The CDR3 DNA is TGTGCCAGCAGACCCGCCGGTCTTGCATACGAGCAGTACTTC. Protein product: CASRPAGLAYEQYF.

This clone was detected ten times or more. Other DNA sequences in this specimen translate into the identical CDR3. CDR3 sequence: CASAPGQGDADTQYF. As DNA, the CDR3 is TGTGCCAGCGCGCCGGGGCAGGGGGACGCGGATACGCAGTATTTT. This chain uses TRBV28 with TRBJ2-3; 7 positions match TRBD1. The CDR3 has 15 amino acids. The junction had 14 bases not matched to a gene; V was cut back by 8 bases and J by 6 bases. The germline gives CDR1 MDHEN, CDR2 SYDVKM.

This clone was detected ten times or more. This chain connects TRBV20-1 to TRBJ2-1, with D hard to call. This CDR3 region has 15 residues. V was shortened by 1 base and J by 0 bases, with 10 bases between the two germline ends. Per the germline V gene, CDR1 is DFQATT and CDR2 is SNEGSKA (reference sequence). The CDR3 sequence: CSARGLLSSYNEQFF. The CDR3 coding sequence is TGCAGTGCTAGAGGGCTCCTCAGCTCCTACAATGAGCAGTTCTTC.

This clone was seen only a few times. This chain joins TRBV5-1 and TRBJ2-7, with 12 bases aligning to TRBD2. Germline V lookup: CDR1 SGHRS, CDR2 YFSETQ. V dropped 4 bases and J dropped 7; count of bases not matched to a gene: 9. The CDR3 sequence is 15 residues long. CDR3 DNA: TGCGCCAGCAGCCCTACTAGCGGGGGGCGGGTGGAGCAGTACTTC. Its protein is CASSPTSGGRVEQYF.

This clone was recorded at least ten times. The chain combines TRBV27 with TRBJ2-3; 8 bases are a match to TRBD1. Unmatched junction bases numbered 5, after V lost 4 bases and J lost 2 bases. Germline CDR1 and CDR2: MNHEY and SMNVEV (reference sequence). The CDR3 is 15 residues long. Here the CDR3 reads CASSSRDRTTDTQYF. The DNA for the CDR3 is TGTGCCAGCAGTTCCCGGGACAGGACCACAGATACGCAGTATTTT.

The table lists this clone with many counts. V is TRBV12-3 or TRBV12-4 and J is TRBJ2-2, with 12 bases identical to TRBD2. The CDR3 has 15 amino acids. J gave up 6 bases and V 3 bases, and 2 bases lay outside the gene matches. This CDR3 reads CASSFRLAGAGELFF. CDR3 in DNA: TGTGCCAGCAGTTTCCGACTAGCGGGGGCCGGGGAGCTGTTTTTT.

By share, this clone ranks as medium-sized. The V gene is TRBV30, the J gene TRBJ2-7; weak D call: TRBD2 (5 bases). This CDR3 has 14 residues. Per the germline V gene, CDR1 is GTSNPN and CDR2 is SVGIG (reference sequence). V was shortened by 3 bases and J by 7 bases, with 19 bases between the two germline ends. This CDR3 is CAWRWAGNGGEQYF. The CDR3 DNA reads as TGTGCCTGGAGGTGGGCAGGCAACGGAGGAGAGCAGTACTTC.

A word on this clone: The missing conserved phenylalanine or tryptophan at the end of this CDR3 makes a read error likely. The CDR3 protein is CAISGRGTSGPTTYEQYS. The CDR3 nucleotides are TGTGCCATCAGTGGCAGAGGGACTAGCGGACCTACAACCTACGAGCAGTACTCC. This rearrangement joins TRBV10-3 to TRBJ2-7; the match to TRBD2 covers 11 bases. Trimming cost V 4 bases and J 2 bases; bases outside gene matches: 13. Germline assignment: CDR1 ENHRY and CDR2 SYGVKD. The CDR3 loop spans 18 amino acids.

This clone was counted ten times or more. The chain is built from TRBV29-1 and TRBJ2-7, with D perhaps being TRBD1 or TRBD2 (5 bases each). Germline CDR1 and CDR2: SQVTM and ANQGSEA. This CDR3 contains 12 residues. V shed 6 bases and J shed 1 base, with 10 bases lying between them. This chain's CDR3 is CSVAWGSYEQYF. The CDR3 nucleotides read TGCAGCGTCGCTTGGGGGTCCTACGAGCAGTACTTC.

This clone was detected many times. The V gene is TRBV9, the J gene TRBJ2-1, with 10 bases aligning to TRBD2. The CDR3 is made up of 19 amino acids. V was clipped by 0 bases and J by 0 bases; unmatched bases: 9. Germline CDR1 and CDR2: SGDLS and YYNGEE. The CDR3 DNA follows: TGTGCCAGCAGCGTAGATCCTAGCGGGGGCCTGAGCTCCTACAATGAGCAGTTCTTC. This gives the protein CASSVDPSGGLSSYNEQFF. The whole variable domain, filled in from reference TRBV9 and TRBJ2-1, reads DSGVTQTPKHLITATGQRVTLRCSPRSGDLSVYWYQQSLDQGLQFLIQYYNGEERAKGNILERFSAQQFPDLHSELNLSSLELGDSALYFCASSVDPSGGLSSYNEQFFGPGTRLTVL.

For the CDR3, the DNA is TGCGCCAGCAGCCGGGGGCAGTACTTC. This codes for CASSRGQYF. This chain links TRBV5-1 with TRBJ2-7; D possibly corresponds to TRBD2 (5 bases). Germline V CDR1 and CDR2: SGHRS, YFSETQ. V lost 4 bases to trimming and J lost 9 bases, with 5 bases between them. CDR3 length: 9 amino acids.